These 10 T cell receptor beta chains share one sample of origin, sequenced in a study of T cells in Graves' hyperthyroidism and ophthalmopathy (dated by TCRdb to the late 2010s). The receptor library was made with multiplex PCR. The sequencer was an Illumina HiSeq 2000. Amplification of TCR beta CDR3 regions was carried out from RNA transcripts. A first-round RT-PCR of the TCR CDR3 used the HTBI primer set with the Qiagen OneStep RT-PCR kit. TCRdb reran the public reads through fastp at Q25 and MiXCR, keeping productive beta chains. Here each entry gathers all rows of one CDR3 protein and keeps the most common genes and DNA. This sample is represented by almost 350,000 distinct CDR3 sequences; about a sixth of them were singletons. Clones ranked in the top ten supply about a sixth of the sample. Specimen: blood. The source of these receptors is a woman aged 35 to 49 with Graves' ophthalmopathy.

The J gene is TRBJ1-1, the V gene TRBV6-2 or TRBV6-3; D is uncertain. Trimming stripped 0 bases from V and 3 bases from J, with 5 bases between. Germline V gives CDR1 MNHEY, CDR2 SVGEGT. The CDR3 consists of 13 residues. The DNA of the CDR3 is TGTGCCAGCAGTTACTCAGACGACACTGAAGCTTTCTTT. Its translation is CASSYSDDTEAFF.

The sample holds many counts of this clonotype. The CDR3 DNA sequence: TGTGCCAGCAGCTTTAGCGGGAGGGCCGACAATGAGCAGTTCTTC. It yields the protein CASSFSGRADNEQFF. The rearrangement links TRBV7-2 to TRBJ2-1, with 11 bases fitting TRBD2. This CDR3 spans 15 amino acids. After removal of 3 bases from V and 5 bases from J, the junction contained 3 bases not matched to a gene. Per the germline V gene, CDR1 is SGHTA and CDR2 is FQGNSA.

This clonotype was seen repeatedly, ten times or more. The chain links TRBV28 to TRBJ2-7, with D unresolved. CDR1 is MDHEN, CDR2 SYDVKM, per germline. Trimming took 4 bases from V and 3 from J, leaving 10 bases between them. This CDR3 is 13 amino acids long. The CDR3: CASSSSFHYEQYF. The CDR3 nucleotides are TGTGCCAGCAGTTCCAGTTTTCACTACGAGCAGTACTTC.

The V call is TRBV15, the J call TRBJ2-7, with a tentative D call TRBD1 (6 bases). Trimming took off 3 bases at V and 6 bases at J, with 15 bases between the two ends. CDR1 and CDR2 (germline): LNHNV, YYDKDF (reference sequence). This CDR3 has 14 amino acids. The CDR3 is CATSSSTGLREQYF. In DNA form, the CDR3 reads TGTGCCACCAGCAGTTCGACAGGTTTACGCGAGCAGTACTTC.

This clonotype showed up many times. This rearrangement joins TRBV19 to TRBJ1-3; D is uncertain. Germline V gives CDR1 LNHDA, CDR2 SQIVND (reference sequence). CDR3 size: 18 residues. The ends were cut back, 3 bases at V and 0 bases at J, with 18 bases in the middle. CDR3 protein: CASSIRRSFFSSGNTIYF. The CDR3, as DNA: TGTGCCAGTAGTATTAGGAGATCCTTCTTCAGCTCTGGAAACACCATATATTTT. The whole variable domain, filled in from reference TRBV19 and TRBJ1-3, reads DGGITQSPKYLFRKEGQNVTLSCEQNLNHDAMYWYRQDPGQGLRLIYYSQIVNDFQKGDIAEGYSVSREKKESFPLTVTSAQKNPTAFYLCASSIRRSFFSSGNTIYFGEGSWLTVV.

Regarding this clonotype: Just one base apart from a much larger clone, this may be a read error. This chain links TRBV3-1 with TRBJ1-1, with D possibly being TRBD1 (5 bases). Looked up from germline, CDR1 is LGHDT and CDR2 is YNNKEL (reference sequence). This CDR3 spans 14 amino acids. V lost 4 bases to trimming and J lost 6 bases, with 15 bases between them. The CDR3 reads CASSPSSGIAEAFF. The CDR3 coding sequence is TGTGCCAGCAGCCCATCCTCAGGGATCGCTGAAGCTTTCTTT.

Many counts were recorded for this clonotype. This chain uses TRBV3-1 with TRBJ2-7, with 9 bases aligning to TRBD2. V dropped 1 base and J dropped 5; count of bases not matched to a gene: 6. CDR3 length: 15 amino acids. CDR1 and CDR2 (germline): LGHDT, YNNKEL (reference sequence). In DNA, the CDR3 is TGTGCCAGCAGCCAAGGGACTAGCGCATTCGACGAGCAGTACTTC. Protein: CASSQGTSAFDEQYF.

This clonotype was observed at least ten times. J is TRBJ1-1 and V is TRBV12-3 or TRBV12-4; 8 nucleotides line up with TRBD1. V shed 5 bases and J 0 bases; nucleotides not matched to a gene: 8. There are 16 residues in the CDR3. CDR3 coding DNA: TGTGCCAGCAGTCATGGACAGGGCTTCATGAACACTGAAGCTTTCTTT. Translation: CASSHGQGFMNTEAFF.

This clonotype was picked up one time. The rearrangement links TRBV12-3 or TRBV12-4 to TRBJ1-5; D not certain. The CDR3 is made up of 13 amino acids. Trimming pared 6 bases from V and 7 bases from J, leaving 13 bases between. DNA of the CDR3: TGTGCCAGCAGCCTAGAGGTGCGGCAGCCCCAGCATTTT. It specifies CASSLEVRQPQHF.

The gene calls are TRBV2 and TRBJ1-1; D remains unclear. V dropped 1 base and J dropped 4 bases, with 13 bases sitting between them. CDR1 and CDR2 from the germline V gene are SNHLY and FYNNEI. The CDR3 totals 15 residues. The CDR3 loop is CASSEGKLWRTEAFF. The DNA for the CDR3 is TGTGCCAGCAGTGAAGGCAAACTTTGGCGCACTGAAGCTTTCTTT.